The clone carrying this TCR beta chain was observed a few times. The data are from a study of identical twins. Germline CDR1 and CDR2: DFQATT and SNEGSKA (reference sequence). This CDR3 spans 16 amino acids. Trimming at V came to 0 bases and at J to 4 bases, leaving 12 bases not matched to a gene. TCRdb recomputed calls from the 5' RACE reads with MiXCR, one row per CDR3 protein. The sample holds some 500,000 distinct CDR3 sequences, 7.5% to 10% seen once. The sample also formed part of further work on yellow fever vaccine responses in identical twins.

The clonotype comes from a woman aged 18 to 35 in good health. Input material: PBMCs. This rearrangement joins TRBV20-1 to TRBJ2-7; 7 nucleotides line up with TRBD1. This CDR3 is CSARDHRRTGLYEQYF. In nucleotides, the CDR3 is TGCAGTGCTAGAGATCACCGCCGGACAGGTCTATACGAGCAGTACTTC.